The 11 T cell receptor beta chains below come from one sample, sequenced in a study of read filtering for tumor transcriptome and immune sequencing. From approximately 400 ng of RNA, a library with molecular barcoded alpha/delta and beta/gamma adaptors was made. TCRdb passed the reads through MiXCR, listing each CDR3 protein once. The sample has about 130,000 distinct CDR3 sequences; approximately 13% are singletons. Sequences were obtained from a population of CD138-negative cells sorted from bone marrow. Receptor source: a donor at least 40 years old with multiple myeloma.

The sample holds many counts of this clonotype. The J gene is TRBJ2-3, the V gene TRBV6-2 or TRBV6-3; D possibly corresponds to TRBD1 (5 bases). V dropped 5 bases and J dropped 1 base, with 13 bases sitting between them. Germline CDR1 is MNHEY and CDR2 is SVGEGT. This CDR3 spans 15 amino acids. CDR3 sequence reads: CASSPQGSGTDTQYF. The CDR3 DNA reads TGTGCCAGCAGTCCCCAGGGAAGCGGCACAGATACGCAGTATTTT.

On this clonotype: It may be a read error: a sequence one base away is much more abundant. This sequence joins TRBV20-1 and TRBJ2-2, with unresolved D. The germline V gene has CDR1 DFQATT and CDR2 SNEGSKA (reference sequence). Trimming stripped 5 bases from V and 6 bases from J, with 10 bases between. The CDR3 sequence is 12 residues long. The CDR3 coding sequence is TGCAGTGCTTGTCAGCACGCCGGGGAGCTGTTTTTT. Translating gives CSACQHAGELFF.

Concerning this clonotype itself: A clone one base away is much larger, so this may be a read error. The chain carries TRBV6-1 and TRBJ1-2; D not resolved. Germline V gives CDR1 MNHNS, CDR2 SASEGT. The CDR3 is 10 residues long. DNA of the CDR3: TGTGCCACCAGTACTCGAGGCTACACCTTC. Translation gives CATSTRGYTF.

This clonotype has ten or more counts. The chain joins TRBV6-2 or TRBV6-3 to TRBJ2-1, with TRBD2 identical over 9 bases. V trimming: 6 bases; J trimming: 0 bases; junction bases outside the gene matches: 3. This CDR3 has 15 residues. CDR1 MNHEY and CDR2 SVGEGT come from the germline V gene. CDR3 loop: CASSSSGNSYNEQFF. The DNA for the CDR3 is TGTGCCAGCAGCTCTAGCGGGAACTCCTACAATGAGCAGTTCTTC.

Turning to this clonotype: Just one base apart from a much larger clone, this may be a read error. This chain connects TRBV3-1 to TRBJ2-7; 9 positions agree with TRBD1. Germline V gene lookup returns CDR1 LGHDT and CDR2 YNNKEL (reference sequence). The CDR3 runs 16 residues. The CDR3 DNA sequence: TGTGCCAGCAGCCTGTCCCCCGGGACAGGGACCTACGAGCAGCACTTC. Its translation: CASSLSPGTGTYEQHF.

In its sample, this clonotype was seen many times. The CDR3: CASSGGDYGYTF. CDR3 DNA: TGTGCCAGTAGTGGGGGAGACTATGGCTACACCTTC. The chain uses TRBV19 and TRBJ1-2, with D tentatively TRBD1 (5 bases). The V end was cut by 5 bases, the J end by 3 bases, with 7 bases between. The CDR3 length is 12 residues. Germline values: CDR1 LNHDA, CDR2 SQIVND (reference sequence).

Comments on this clonotype: The CDR3 ends on some other residue instead of the conserved phenylalanine or tryptophan, so this is likely a read error. This rearrangement joins TRBV7-9 to TRBJ1-2; perhaps TRBD1 as D (5 bases). This CDR3 region has 14 residues. The germline gives CDR1 SEHNR, CDR2 FQNEAQ (reference sequence). V was clipped by 5 bases and J by 4 bases, with 14 bases between them. DNA of the CDR3: TGTGCCAGCAGCAATTCATTGGACACCTATGGCTACACCCTC. This encodes CASSNSLDTYGYTL.

In this sample, this clonotype turned up many times. The chain links TRBV5-4 to TRBJ2-1; TRBD2 matches 7 bases. The CDR3 consists of 15 residues. Germline CDR1 reads SGHNT; CDR2 reads YYREEE (reference sequence). V gave up 0 bases and J gave up 2 bases; unmatched junction bases: 2. The CDR3 region has the DNA TGTGCCAGCAGCTTGGAGGCGGGGGCCTACAATGAGCAGTTCTTC. Protein sequence: CASSLEAGAYNEQFF.

The sample holds many counts of this clonotype. This chain uses TRBV20-1 with TRBJ2-5; TRBD2 matches at 14 bases. CDR3 length: 16 amino acids. V dropped 4 bases and J dropped 5; count of bases not matched to a gene: 9. CDR1 and CDR2 from the germline V gene are DFQATT and SNEGSKA (reference sequence). CDR3 in amino acids: CSAIFAGLAGGETQYF. The CDR3 coding sequence is TGCAGTGCTATCTTCGCAGGACTAGCGGGAGGTGAGACCCAGTACTTC.

In its sample, this clonotype was seen a few times. The chain joins TRBV6-2 or TRBV6-3 to TRBJ2-6, with D maybe TRBD1 (5 bases). Trimming took 7 bases from V and 4 from J, leaving 8 bases between them. This CDR3 is 13 amino acids long. Germline CDR1 reads MNHEY; CDR2 reads SVGEGT. The CDR3 nucleotides read TGTGCCAGCACCAGGGCCGGGGCCAACGTCCTGACTTTC. Translation gives CASTRAGANVLTF.

In its sample, this clonotype was seen once. A far larger clone lies a single base away; this is likely a read error. This rearrangement joins TRBV11-2 to TRBJ1-1; D call uncertain. The CDR3 sequence is 14 residues long. The V end lost 4 bases, the J end lost 1 base, and 10 bases lay between the germline ends. Germline V gene lookup returns CDR1 SGHAT and CDR2 FQNNGV. CDR3 DNA: TGTGCCAGCAGCTCGACGGGAGAGAACACTGAAGCTTTCTTT. Protein product: CASSSTGENTEAFF.